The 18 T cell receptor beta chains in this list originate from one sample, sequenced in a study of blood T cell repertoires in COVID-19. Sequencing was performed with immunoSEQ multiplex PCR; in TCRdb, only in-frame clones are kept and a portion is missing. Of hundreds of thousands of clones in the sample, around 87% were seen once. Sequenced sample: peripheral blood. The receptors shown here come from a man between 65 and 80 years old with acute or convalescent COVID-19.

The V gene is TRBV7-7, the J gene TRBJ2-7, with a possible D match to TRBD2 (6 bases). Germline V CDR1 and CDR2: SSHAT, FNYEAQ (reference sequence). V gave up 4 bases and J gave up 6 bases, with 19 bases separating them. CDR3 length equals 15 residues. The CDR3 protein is CASSSGGHAGGEQYF. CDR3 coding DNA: TGTGCCAGCAGCTCTGGCGGACACGCCGGGGGCGAGCAGTACTTC.

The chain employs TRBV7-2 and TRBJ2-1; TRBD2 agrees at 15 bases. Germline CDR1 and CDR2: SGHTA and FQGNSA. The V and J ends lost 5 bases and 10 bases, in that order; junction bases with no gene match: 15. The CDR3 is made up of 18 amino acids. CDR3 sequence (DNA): TGTGCCAGCAGCCCACCGGGACTAGCGGGAGGCCGGGGGGGAGAGCAGTTCTTC. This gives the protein CASSPPGLAGGRGGEQFF.

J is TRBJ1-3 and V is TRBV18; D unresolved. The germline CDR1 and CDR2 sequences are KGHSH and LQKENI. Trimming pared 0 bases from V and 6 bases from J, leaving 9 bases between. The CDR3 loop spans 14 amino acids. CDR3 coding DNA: TGTGCCAGCTCACCACCGGTCAGAACAAACACCATATATTTT. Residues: CASSPPVRTNTIYF.

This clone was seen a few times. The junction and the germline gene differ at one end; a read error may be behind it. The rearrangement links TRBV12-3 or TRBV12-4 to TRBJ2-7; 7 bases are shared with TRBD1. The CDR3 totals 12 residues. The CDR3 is CASSFGVGQADF. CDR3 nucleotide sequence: TGTGCCAGCAGTTTTGGGGTTGGACAGGCGGACTTC.

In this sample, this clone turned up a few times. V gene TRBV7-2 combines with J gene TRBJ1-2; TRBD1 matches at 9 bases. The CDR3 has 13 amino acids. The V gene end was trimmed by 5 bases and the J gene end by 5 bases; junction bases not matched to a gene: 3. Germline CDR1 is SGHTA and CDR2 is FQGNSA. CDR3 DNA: TGTGCCAGCAGCCAAGGACAGGGGTATGGCTACACCTTC. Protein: CASSQGQGYGYTF.

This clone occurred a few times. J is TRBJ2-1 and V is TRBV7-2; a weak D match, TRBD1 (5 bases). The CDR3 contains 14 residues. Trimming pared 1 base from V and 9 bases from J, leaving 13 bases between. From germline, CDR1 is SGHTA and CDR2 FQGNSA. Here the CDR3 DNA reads TGTGCCAGCAGCTTAGTTCAGGGAAAGGCTGAGCAGTTCTTC. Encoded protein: CASSLVQGKAEQFF.

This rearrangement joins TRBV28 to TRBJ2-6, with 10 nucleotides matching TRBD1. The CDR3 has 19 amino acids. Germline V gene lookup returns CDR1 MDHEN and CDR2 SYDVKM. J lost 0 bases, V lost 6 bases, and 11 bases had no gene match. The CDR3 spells CASRPYPGQGSSGANVLTF. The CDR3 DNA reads TGTGCCAGCAGACCATACCCGGGACAGGGGTCCTCTGGGGCCAACGTCCTGACTTTC.

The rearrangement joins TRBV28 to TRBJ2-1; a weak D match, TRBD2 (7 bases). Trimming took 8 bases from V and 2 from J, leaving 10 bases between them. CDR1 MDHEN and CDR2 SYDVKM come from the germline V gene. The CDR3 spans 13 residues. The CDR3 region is CASRGAAYNEQFF. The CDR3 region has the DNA TGTGCCAGCCGGGGGGCCGCCTACAATGAGCAGTTCTTC.

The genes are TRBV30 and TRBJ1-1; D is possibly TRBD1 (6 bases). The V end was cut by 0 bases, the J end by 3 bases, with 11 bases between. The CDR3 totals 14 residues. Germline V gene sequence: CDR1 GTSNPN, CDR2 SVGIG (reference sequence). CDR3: CAWSVRYRDTEAFF. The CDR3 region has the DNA TGTGCCTGGAGTGTACGGTACAGGGACACTGAAGCTTTCTTT. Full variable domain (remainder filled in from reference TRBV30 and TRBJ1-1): SQTIHQWPATLVQPVGSPLSLECTVEGTSNPNLYWYRQAAGRGLQLLFYSVGIGQISSEVPQNLSASRPQDRQFILSSKKLLLSDSGFYLCAWSVRYRDTEAFFGQGTRLTVV.

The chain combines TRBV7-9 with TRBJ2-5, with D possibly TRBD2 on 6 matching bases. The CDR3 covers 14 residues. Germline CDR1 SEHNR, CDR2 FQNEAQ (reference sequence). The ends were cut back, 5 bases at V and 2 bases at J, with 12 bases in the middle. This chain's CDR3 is CASSLGTFQETQYF. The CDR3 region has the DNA TGTGCCAGCAGCCTCGGGACTTTTCAAGAGACCCAGTACTTC. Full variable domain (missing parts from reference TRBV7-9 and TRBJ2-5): DTGVSQNPRHKITKRGQNVTFRCDPISEHNRLYWYRQTLGQGPEFLTYFQNEAQLEKSRLLSDRFSAERPKGSFSTLEIQRTEQGDSAMYLCASSLGTFQETQYFGPGTRLLVL.

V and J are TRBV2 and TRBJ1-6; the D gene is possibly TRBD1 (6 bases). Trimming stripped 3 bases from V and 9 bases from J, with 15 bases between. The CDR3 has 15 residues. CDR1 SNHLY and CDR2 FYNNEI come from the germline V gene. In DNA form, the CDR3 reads TGTGCCAGCAGTGATGGGGTCCAGGGGACTTCACCCCTCCACTTT. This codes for CASSDGVQGTSPLHF.

This chain's CDR3 is CASSWGTSDHTDTQYF. The CDR3 region has the DNA TGTGCCAGCAGTTGGGGGACTAGCGACCACACAGATACGCAGTATTTT. V and J are TRBV2 and TRBJ2-3; TRBD2 matches at 10 bases. Losses at the gene ends were 5 bases for V and 2 bases for J; bases not matched to a gene: 7. The germline CDR1 and CDR2 sequences are SNHLY and FYNNEI. There are 16 residues in the CDR3.

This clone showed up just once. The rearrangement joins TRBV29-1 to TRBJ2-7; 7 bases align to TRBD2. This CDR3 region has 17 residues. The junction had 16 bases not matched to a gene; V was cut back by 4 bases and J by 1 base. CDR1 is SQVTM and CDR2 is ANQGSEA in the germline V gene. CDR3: CSVVGGVSSGPSYEQYF. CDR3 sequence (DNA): TGCAGCGTTGTGGGGGGGGTTAGTAGCGGGCCGTCCTACGAGCAGTACTTC.

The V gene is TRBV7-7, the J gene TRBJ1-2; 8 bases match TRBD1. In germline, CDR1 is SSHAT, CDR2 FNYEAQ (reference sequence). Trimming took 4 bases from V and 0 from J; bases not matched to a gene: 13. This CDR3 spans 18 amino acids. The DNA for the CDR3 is TGTGCCAGCAGCTCGGGACAGGTAGACCATTTTGCTAACTATGGCTACACCTTC. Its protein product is CASSSGQVDHFANYGYTF.

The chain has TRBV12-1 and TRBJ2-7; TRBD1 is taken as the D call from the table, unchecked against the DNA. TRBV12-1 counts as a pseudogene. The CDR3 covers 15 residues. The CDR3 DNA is TGTGCCAGCAGCCAGGGACAGGGCCCGTCCTACGAGCAGTACTTC. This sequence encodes CASSQGQGPSYEQYF.

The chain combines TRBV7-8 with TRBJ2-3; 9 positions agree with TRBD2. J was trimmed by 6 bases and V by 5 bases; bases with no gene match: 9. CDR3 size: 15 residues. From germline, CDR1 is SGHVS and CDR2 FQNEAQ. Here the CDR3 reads CASSRSGGPGDTQYF. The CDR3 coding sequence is TGTGCCAGCAGCCGTAGCGGGGGCCCCGGCGATACGCAGTATTTT.

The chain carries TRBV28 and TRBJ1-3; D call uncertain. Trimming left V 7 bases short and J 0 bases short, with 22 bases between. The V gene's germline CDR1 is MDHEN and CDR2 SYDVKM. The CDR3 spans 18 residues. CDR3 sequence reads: CASTIGGLRLPSGNTIYF. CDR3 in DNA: TGTGCCAGCACCATTGGAGGCCTAAGGTTGCCCTCTGGAAACACCATATATTTT.

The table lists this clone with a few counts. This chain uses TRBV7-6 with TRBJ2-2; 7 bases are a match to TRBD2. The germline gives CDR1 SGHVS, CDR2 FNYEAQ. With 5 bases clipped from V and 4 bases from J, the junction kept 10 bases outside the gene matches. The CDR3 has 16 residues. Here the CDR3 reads CASSPEGGGITGELFF. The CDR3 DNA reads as TGTGCCAGCAGCCCCGAGGGCGGGGGTATCACCGGGGAGCTGTTTTTT.